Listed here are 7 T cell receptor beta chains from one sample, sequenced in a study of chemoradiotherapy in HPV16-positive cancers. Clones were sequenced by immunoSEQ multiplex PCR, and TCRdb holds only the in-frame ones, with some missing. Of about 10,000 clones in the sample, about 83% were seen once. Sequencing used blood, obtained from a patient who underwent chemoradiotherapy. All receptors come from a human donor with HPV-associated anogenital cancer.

The CDR3 DNA follows: TGTGCCAGCAGCAGGGGGAGCAATCAGCCCCAGCATTTT. Translation: CASSRGSNQPQHF. The genes are TRBV25-1 and TRBJ1-5; TRBD1 matches 7 bases. This CDR3 comprises 13 residues. V shed 6 bases, J shed 1 base, and the junction held 0 bases outside the gene matches. Germline V gene data show CDR1 as MGHDK and CDR2 as SYGVNS.

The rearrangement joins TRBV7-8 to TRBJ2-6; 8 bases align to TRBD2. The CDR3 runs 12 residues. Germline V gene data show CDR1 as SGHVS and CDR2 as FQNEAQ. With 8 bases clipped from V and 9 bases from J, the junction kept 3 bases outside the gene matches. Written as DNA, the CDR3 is TGTGCCAGCGGCGGGGGGTACAACGTCCTGACTTTC. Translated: CASGGGYNVLTF.

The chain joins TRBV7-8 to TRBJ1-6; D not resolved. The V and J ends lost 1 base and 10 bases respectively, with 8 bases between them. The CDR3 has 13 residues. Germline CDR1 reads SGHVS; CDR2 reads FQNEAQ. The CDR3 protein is CASSLGFGSPLHF. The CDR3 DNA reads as TGTGCCAGCAGCTTAGGATTTGGGTCACCCCTCCACTTT.

DNA for the CDR3: TGTGCCAGCAGCAGAGGGGACAGGGGCGCTGAGCAGTTCTTC. Protein: CASSRGDRGAEQFF. J is TRBJ2-1 and V is TRBV5-6; 10 positions agree with TRBD1. V was pared by 4 bases and J by 9 bases, with 7 bases of the junction left unmatched. Germline assignment: CDR1 SGHDT and CDR2 YYEEEE. This CDR3 is 14 amino acids long.

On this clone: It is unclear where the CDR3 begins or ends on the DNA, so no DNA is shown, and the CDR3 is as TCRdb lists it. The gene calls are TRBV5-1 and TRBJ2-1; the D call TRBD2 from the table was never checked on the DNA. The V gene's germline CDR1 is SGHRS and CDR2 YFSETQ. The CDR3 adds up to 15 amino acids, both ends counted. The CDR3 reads CASSLWATGTSRLFF.

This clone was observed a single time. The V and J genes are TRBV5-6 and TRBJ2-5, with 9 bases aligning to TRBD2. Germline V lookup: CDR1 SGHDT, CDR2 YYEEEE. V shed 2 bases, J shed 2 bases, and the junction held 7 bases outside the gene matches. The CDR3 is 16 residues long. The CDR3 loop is CASSFPAGGLQETQYF. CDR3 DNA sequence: TGTGCCAGCAGCTTCCCAGCGGGGGGCCTACAAGAGACCCAGTACTTC.

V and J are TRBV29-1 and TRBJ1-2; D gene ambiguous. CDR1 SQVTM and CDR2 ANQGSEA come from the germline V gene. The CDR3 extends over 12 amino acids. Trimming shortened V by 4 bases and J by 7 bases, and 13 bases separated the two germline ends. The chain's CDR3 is CSVAWHAAGYTF. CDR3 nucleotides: TGCAGCGTTGCGTGGCACGCCGCTGGCTACACCTTC.